The rows below give T cell receptor beta chains drawn from one sample of a study of T cell changes during pregnancy in multiple sclerosis. The assay was immunoSEQ multiplex PCR, and TCRdb's table has in-frame clones only and misses some. The sample consists of tens of thousands of clones, about 88% of them appearing once. The sequences come from peripheral blood, collected in the first trimester of pregnancy. The receptors were gathered from a female donor in good health, enrolled as a control in a pregnancy study. The CDR3 runs from the conserved cysteine through the conserved F or W. The order of the fields is J gene, D gene, V gene, clone size, CDR3 protein, CDR3 DNA. D genes are given only for firm matches. Expanded clones are given a class, and other clones once, few, many or no size at all.

J gene: TRBJ2-5; D gene: -; V gene: TRBV27; clone size: -; CDR3 protein: CASSFNQYF; CDR3 DNA: TGTGCCAGCAGTTTTAACCAGTACTTC
J gene: TRBJ2-7; D gene: TRBD1; V gene: TRBV5-6; clone size: -; CDR3 protein: CASSLGQGKLGQYF; CDR3 DNA: TGTGCCAGCAGCTTGGGACAGGGGAAATTGGGGCAGTACTTC
J gene: TRBJ2-3; D gene: TRBD2; V gene: TRBV5-6; clone size: -; CDR3 protein: CASSLVGGGYGTQYF; CDR3 DNA: TGTGCCAGCAGCTTGGTGGGCGGGGGGTATGGTACGCAGTATTTT
J gene: TRBJ2-6; D gene: -; V gene: TRBV5-1; clone size: -; CDR3 protein: CASSLLQVHFSGANVLTF; CDR3 DNA: TGCGCCAGCAGCTTACTACAGGTCCACTTCTCTGGGGCCAACGTCCTGACTTTC
J gene: TRBJ1-5; D gene: TRBD1; V gene: TRBV18; clone size: once; CDR3 protein: CASSDKTGGDQPQHF; CDR3 DNA: TGTGCCAGCTCAGACAAGACAGGGGGAGATCAGCCCCAGCATTTT
J gene: TRBJ1-2; D gene: -; V gene: TRBV5-4; clone size: once; CDR3 protein: CASSLQGNYGYTF; CDR3 DNA: TGTGCCAGCAGCTTGCAGGGTAACTATGGCTACACCTTC
J gene: TRBJ1-3; D gene: -; V gene: TRBV9; clone size: -; CDR3 protein: CASSVDRFSGNTIYF; CDR3 DNA: TGTGCCAGCAGCGTAGACCGGTTCTCTGGAAACACCATATATTTT
J gene: TRBJ1-5; D gene: -; V gene: TRBV28; clone size: -; CDR3 protein: CASSQVVTAGQPQHF; CDR3 DNA: TGTGCCAGCAGCCAAGTAGTAACGGCGGGTCAGCCCCAGCATTTT
J gene: TRBJ2-7; D gene: -; V gene: TRBV29-1; clone size: once; CDR3 protein: CSVEVGAPYEQYF; CDR3 DNA: TGCAGCGTTGAAGTGGGGGCCCCCTACGAGCAGTACTTC
J gene: TRBJ2-1; D gene: -; V gene: TRBV19; clone size: -; CDR3 protein: CASSIARVNEQFF; CDR3 DNA: TGTGCCAGTAGTATCGCCAGGGTCAATGAGCAGTTCTTC
J gene: TRBJ1-2; D gene: -; V gene: TRBV28; clone size: -; CDR3 protein: CASSLRTAYGYTF; CDR3 DNA: TGTGCCAGCAGTTTAAGGACAGCCTATGGCTACACCTTC
J gene: TRBJ2-7; D gene: -; V gene: TRBV27; clone size: few; CDR3 protein: CASSSQLTGYEQYF; CDR3 DNA: TGTGCCAGCAGTTCCCAGCTTACAGGGTACGAGCAGTACTTC
J gene: TRBJ2-3; D gene: -; V gene: TRBV4-3; clone size: -; CDR3 protein: CASSLTGMATDTQYF; CDR3 DNA: TGCGCCAGCAGCCTCACAGGTATGGCAACAGATACGCAGTATTTT
J gene: TRBJ2-3; D gene: TRBD2; V gene: TRBV5-1; clone size: -; CDR3 protein: CASVGLAGESPSTDTQYF; CDR3 DNA: TGCGCCAGTGTCGGACTAGCGGGGGAGTCCCCTAGCACAGATACGCAGTATTTT
J gene: TRBJ2-3; D gene: TRBD2; V gene: TRBV10-2; clone size: once; CDR3 protein: CASSDGGGPLTKPQYF; CDR3 DNA: TGCGCCAGCAGTGATGGGGGAGGGCCGTTAACGAAGCCGCAGTATTTT
J gene: TRBJ2-1; D gene: TRBD2; V gene: TRBV10-3; clone size: -; CDR3 protein: CATGGLGESNEQFF; CDR3 DNA: TGTGCCACGGGGGGACTAGGAGAGAGCAATGAGCAGTTCTTC
J gene: TRBJ1-6; D gene: TRBD1; V gene: TRBV5-1; clone size: -; CDR3 protein: CASSPTGEASPLHF; CDR3 DNA: TGCGCCAGCAGTCCTACAGGGGAGGCTTCACCCCTCCACTTT
J gene: TRBJ2-5; D gene: TRBD2; V gene: TRBV11-3; clone size: -; CDR3 protein: CASSTSGLGETQYF; CDR3 DNA: TGTGCCAGCAGCACTAGCGGATTGGGCGAGACCCAGTACTTC
J gene: TRBJ2-3; D gene: TRBD2; V gene: TRBV19; clone size: once; CDR3 protein: CASSIIGSGGRDTQYF; CDR3 DNA: TGTGCCAGTAGTATCATCGGTAGCGGGGGGCGGGATACGCAGTATTTT
J gene: TRBJ1-3; D gene: -; V gene: TRBV7-9; clone size: once; CDR3 protein: CASMRGLSGNTIYF; CDR3 DNA: TGTGCCAGCATGCGGGGGCTAAGTGGAAACACCATATATTTT
J gene: TRBJ1-6; D gene: -; V gene: TRBV6-5; clone size: once; CDR3 protein: CASSYVRLNSPLHF; CDR3 DNA: TGTGCCAGCAGTTATGTCAGATTAAATTCACCCCTCCACTTT
J gene: TRBJ2-7; D gene: -; V gene: TRBV7-2; clone size: -; CDR3 protein: CASSLNGYEQYF; CDR3 DNA: TGTGCCAGCAGCTTAAACGGGTACGAGCAGTACTTC
J gene: TRBJ1-1; D gene: -; V gene: TRBV5-1; clone size: -; CDR3 protein: CASGVLMNTEAFF; CDR3 DNA: TGCGCCTCAGGGGTTTTGATGAACACTGAAGCTTTCTTT
J gene: TRBJ1-2; D gene: TRBD1; V gene: TRBV9; clone size: -; CDR3 protein: CASSTGGRYGYTF; CDR3 DNA: TGTGCCAGCTCAACAGGGGGCAGGTATGGCTACACCTTC
J gene: TRBJ2-3; D gene: TRBD1; V gene: TRBV7-2; clone size: -; CDR3 protein: CASSRLTGADTQYF; CDR3 DNA: TGTGCCAGCAGCCGCCTGACAGGGGCAGATACGCAGTATTTT
J gene: TRBJ1-2; D gene: TRBD1; V gene: TRBV6-5; clone size: -; CDR3 protein: CASRGTGRNYGYTF; CDR3 DNA: TGTGCCAGCAGGGGGACAGGGCGTAACTATGGCTACACCTTC
J gene: TRBJ1-2; D gene: TRBD1; V gene: TRBV7-9; clone size: -; CDR3 protein: CASSILSGTGGVYGYTF; CDR3 DNA: TGTGCCAGCAGCATATTATCAGGGACAGGCGGGGTGTATGGCTACACCTTC
J gene: TRBJ2-1; D gene: -; V gene: TRBV19; clone size: few; CDR3 protein: CASRRGLADNEQFF; CDR3 DNA: TGTGCCAGCAGGAGGGGCCTAGCTGACAATGAGCAGTTCTTC
J gene: TRBJ2-7; D gene: -; V gene: TRBV9; clone size: -; CDR3 protein: CASSEGGGASQEQYF; CDR3 DNA: TGTGCCAGCAGTGAGGGAGGCGGGGCCTCTCAGGAGCAGTACTTC
J gene: TRBJ1-5; D gene: TRBD1; V gene: TRBV7-6; clone size: once; CDR3 protein: CASSTGTGGGNQPQHF; CDR3 DNA: TGTGCCAGCAGCACCGGGACAGGGGGCGGTAATCAGCCCCAGCATTTT
J gene: TRBJ2-5; D gene: -; V gene: TRBV7-2; clone size: few; CDR3 protein: CARASKGGETQYF; CDR3 DNA: TGTGCCAGAGCATCGAAGGGGGGGGAGACCCAGTACTTC
J gene: TRBJ1-2; D gene: -; V gene: TRBV6-5; clone size: -; CDR3 protein: CASSFNPSGIAGYTF; CDR3 DNA: TGTGCCAGCAGTTTTAACCCTTCGGGAATAGCTGGCTACACCTTC
J gene: TRBJ1-4; D gene: TRBD1; V gene: TRBV4-3; clone size: -; CDR3 protein: CASSQDYSQGVEKLFF; CDR3 DNA: TGCGCCAGCAGCCAAGATTATTCACAGGGGGTAGAAAAACTGTTTTTT
J gene: TRBJ2-7; D gene: TRBD1; V gene: TRBV6-5; clone size: -; CDR3 protein: CASSRDRTYEQYF; CDR3 DNA: TGTGCCAGCAGCCGGGACAGAACCTACGAGCAGTACTTC
J gene: TRBJ2-7; D gene: -; V gene: TRBV28; clone size: -; CDR3 protein: CASSFGWLEGYEQYF; CDR3 DNA: TGTGCCAGCAGTTTCGGGTGGCTAGAGGGCTACGAGCAGTACTTC
J gene: TRBJ1-3; D gene: -; V gene: TRBV2; clone size: -; CDR3 protein: CASSGRGSSGNTIYF; CDR3 DNA: TGTGCCAGCAGTGGGAGAGGGTCCTCTGGAAACACCATATATTTT
J gene: TRBJ2-3; D gene: -; V gene: TRBV25-1; clone size: -; CDR3 protein: CASRPSTDTQYF; CDR3 DNA: TGTGCCAGCCGTCCCTCCACAGATACGCAGTATTTT
J gene: TRBJ2-3; D gene: TRBD2; V gene: TRBV7-2; clone size: -; CDR3 protein: CASSLNPSGKLDTQYF; CDR3 DNA: TGTGCCAGCAGCTTAAACCCTAGCGGGAAGCTAGATACGCAGTATTTT
J gene: TRBJ1-1; D gene: -; V gene: TRBV10-3; clone size: -; CDR3 protein: CAISSGTQNTEAFF; CDR3 DNA: TGTGCCATCAGTTCCGGGACTCAGAACACTGAAGCTTTCTTT
J gene: TRBJ1-1; D gene: TRBD1; V gene: TRBV10-3; clone size: once; CDR3 protein: CAIRDTGGYTEAFF; CDR3 DNA: TGTGCCATCAGGGATACAGGGGGTTACACTGAAGCTTTCTTT
J gene: TRBJ2-3; D gene: -; V gene: TRBV10-3; clone size: -; CDR3 protein: CAISGAGGPDTQYF; CDR3 DNA: TGTGCCATCAGTGGAGCGGGTGGCCCAGATACGCAGTATTTT
J gene: TRBJ1-1; D gene: -; V gene: TRBV7-6; clone size: few; CDR3 protein: CASSPPVGLGTEAFF; CDR3 DNA: TGTGCCAGCAGCCCCCCGGTGGGCCTTGGCACTGAAGCTTTCTTT
J gene: TRBJ1-5; D gene: TRBD1; V gene: TRBV10-1; clone size: -; CDR3 protein: CARRQGSQPQHF; CDR3 DNA: TGCGCCAGGCGACAGGGTTCTCAGCCCCAGCATTTT